Presented here are 21 T cell receptor beta chains from one specimen sequenced in a study of T cells after yellow fever vaccination. TCRdb reprocessed the 5' RACE reads via MiXCR and lists one record per CDR3 protein. The profile shows some 70,000 distinct CDR3 sequences, approximately 7% of them singletons. The input for sequencing was CD8+ T cells sorted from PBMCs, taken about 41 days after the first yellow fever vaccination. The source is a man younger than 35 who received the YFV17D yellow fever vaccine.

This clonotype has a count of ten or more. V is TRBV10-3 and J is TRBJ1-5; D uncertain. V lost 2 bases and J lost 4, with 6 bases in between. CDR1 is ENHRY and CDR2 is SYGVKD in the germline V gene. This CDR3 is 13 amino acids long. CDR3: CAISEAFNQPQHF. As DNA, the CDR3 is TGTGCCATCAGTGAGGCATTTAATCAGCCCCAGCATTTT.

This clonotype was detected ten times or more. V and J are TRBV2 and TRBJ2-2; TRBD2 aligns across 7 bases. V lost 7 bases and J lost 0; bases outside the gene matches: 8. The CDR3 runs 16 residues. CDR1 is SNHLY and CDR2 is FYNNEI in the germline V gene. The CDR3 DNA sequence: TGTGCCAGCAACCGAGCGGGGAACCCGAACACCGGGGAGCTGTTTTTT. It is translated as CASNRAGNPNTGELFF.

This clonotype has a count of ten or more. The V gene is TRBV19, the J gene TRBJ1-1; 8 nucleotides match TRBD1. V lost 3 bases to trimming and J lost 7 bases; unmatched junction nucleotides: 1. Germline loops: CDR1 LNHDA, CDR2 SQIVND (reference sequence). CDR3 size: 12 residues. The DNA for the CDR3 is TGTGCCAGTAGTATGGGGACAGGTGAAGCTTTCTTT. Translated: CASSMGTGEAFF.

This clonotype has at least ten counts. The rearrangement uses TRBV20-1 and TRBJ2-5, with D possibly matching TRBD2 (7 bases). The CDR3 contains 14 residues. Germline CDR1 and CDR2: DFQATT and SNEGSKA (reference sequence). V was trimmed by 6 bases and J by 10 bases, leaving 24 bases between them. The CDR3 DNA follows: TGCAGTGCAAGAAGGGAGGGGGTGGCCTTTCGCCAGTACTTC. It yields the protein CSARREGVAFRQYF.

This clonotype came up many times. The V and J genes are TRBV5-1 and TRBJ2-7; D call uncertain. Per the germline V gene, CDR1 is SGHRS and CDR2 is YFSETQ. V was cut by 0 bases and J by 4 bases, with 11 bases left in between. CDR3 size: 14 residues. The CDR3 region is CASSLDAIGYEQYF. The CDR3 nucleotides are TGCGCCAGCAGCTTGGACGCTATCGGGTACGAGCAGTACTTC.

This clonotype was seen ten or more times. This chain links TRBV7-3 with TRBJ2-5, with D unclear. From germline, CDR1 is SGHTA and CDR2 FQGTGA. V lost 5 bases and J 2 bases, leaving 15 bases between the germline ends. This CDR3 is built from 15 residues. CDR3 DNA sequence: TGTGCCAGCAGCAACTCCCTTGAGGCGCAAGAGACCCAGTACTTC. It translates to CASSNSLEAQETQYF.

The chain has TRBV19 and TRBJ2-1; D call uncertain. The CDR3 is 14 amino acids. V gave up 5 bases and J gave up 6 bases, with 14 bases separating them. Germline V gives CDR1 LNHDA, CDR2 SQIVND (reference sequence). The CDR3 DNA reads as TGTGCCAGTAGTCCCACGGGTCTCGGCAATGAGCAGTTCTTC. This codes for CASSPTGLGNEQFF. The full variable domain, rest sourced from reference TRBV19 and TRBJ2-1, is DGGITQSPKYLFRKEGQNVTLSCEQNLNHDAMYWYRQDPGQGLRLIYYSQIVNDFQKGDIAEGYSVSREKKESFPLTVTSAQKNPTAFYLCASSPTGLGNEQFFGPGTRLTVL.

The rearrangement links TRBV24-1 to TRBJ2-2, with 8 bases lining up with TRBD1. CDR3 size: 17 residues. The germline CDR1 and CDR2 sequences are KGHDR and SFDVKD. J lost 2 bases, V lost 4 bases, and 8 bases had no gene match. CDR3 DNA sequence: TGTGCCACCAGTGACCGTGGACAGGGTGGAAACACCGGGGAGCTGTTTTTT. It encodes CATSDRGQGGNTGELFF.

This clonotype turned up a few times. The V and J genes are TRBV27 and TRBJ2-5; D may be TRBD1 (6 bases). CDR1 and CDR2 from the germline V gene are MNHEY and SMNVEV (reference sequence). V dropped 2 bases and J dropped 1 base, with 17 bases sitting between them. The CDR3 has 17 residues. The CDR3 bases are TGTGCCAGCAGTTTACGAGGACAGACCCCTGGCCAAGAGACCCAGTACTTC. Translating it yields CASSLRGQTPGQETQYF.

In this sample, this clonotype turned up many times. V gene TRBV7-9 combines with J gene TRBJ2-5; perhaps TRBD2 as D (6 bases). Trimming pared 3 bases from V and 5 bases from J, leaving 16 bases between. From germline, CDR1 is SEHNR and CDR2 FQNEAQ (reference sequence). The CDR3 contains 15 residues. The CDR3 DNA reads TGTGCCAGCAGCTTCGGCCAGGGAGGTGGCGAGACCCAGTACTTC. It codes for CASSFGQGGGETQYF.

V usage is TRBV4-2 and J usage is TRBJ1-2, with 11 positions matching TRBD1. The J segment lost 7 bases and the V segment lost 0 bases, leaving 10 bases of the junction unmatched. CDR3 length equals 17 residues. Germline CDR1 reads LGHNA; CDR2 reads YNFKEQ. CDR3 nucleotide sequence: TGTGCCAGCAGCCAAGACCCAGAAGGACAGGGGGCAGGTGGCTACACCTTC. Protein: CASSQDPEGQGAGGYTF.

This clonotype was found many times. The chain links TRBV4-2 to TRBJ1-6; 9 bases are shared with TRBD1. The J segment lost 9 bases and the V segment lost 0 bases, leaving 3 bases of the junction unmatched. The CDR3 is 15 amino acids. Germline V gene lookup returns CDR1 LGHNA and CDR2 YNFKEQ. The CDR3 protein is CASSQENRGPSPLHF. In DNA, the CDR3 is TGTGCCAGCAGCCAAGAGAACAGGGGGCCTTCACCCCTCCACTTT.

This clonotype was counted many times. The rearrangement joins TRBV7-9 to TRBJ2-2; D unresolved. CDR3 length: 13 residues. V lost 3 bases to trimming and J lost 5 bases, with 7 bases between them. The germline gives CDR1 SEHNR, CDR2 FQNEAQ (reference sequence). CDR3: CASSFGRTGELFF. The CDR3 DNA sequence: TGTGCCAGCAGCTTCGGCAGAACCGGGGAGCTGTTTTTT.

Ten or more counts support this clonotype. The chain carries TRBV5-6 and TRBJ1-2; D gene unclear. V was trimmed by 4 bases and J by 4 bases, leaving 8 bases between them. The V gene's germline CDR1 is SGHDT and CDR2 YYEEEE. This CDR3 has 12 residues. This CDR3 reads CASSMNSYGYTF. CDR3 nucleotides: TGTGCCAGCAGCATGAACAGCTATGGCTACACCTTC.

This clonotype has a single count. Possible read error: a much larger clone is one base away. The chain employs TRBV12-3 or TRBV12-4 and TRBJ2-1, with 8 nucleotides matching TRBD1. This CDR3 has 15 residues. The CDR3 nucleotides read TGTGCCAGGAGTTTCAGACAGGGGCCCTACAATGAGCAGTTCTTC. It translates to CARSFRQGPYNEQFF.

This clonotype was seen many times. The chain links TRBV25-1 to TRBJ2-7; 8 bases agree with TRBD1. Germline trimming cut 8 bases from V and 10 bases from J; bases unmatched to any gene: 4. Germline lookup yields CDR1 MGHDK and CDR2 SYGVNS. There are 10 residues in the CDR3. The CDR3 loop reads CASGTGQQYF. The CDR3 bases are TGTGCCAGCGGGACAGGCCAACAGTACTTC.

The sample holds a few counts of this clonotype. This chain uses TRBV6-1 with TRBJ2-2; D gene uncertain. V was trimmed by 2 bases and J by 7 bases, leaving 14 bases between them. The CDR3 extends over 15 amino acids. CDR1 and CDR2 from the germline V gene are MNHNS and SASEGT. The CDR3 sequence: CASSERIQPGGELFF. CDR3 nucleotides: TGTGCCAGCAGTGAAAGGATACAGCCTGGCGGGGAGCTGTTTTTT.

This clonotype showed up many times. The chain carries TRBV7-2 and TRBJ2-7; the D gene could be TRBD1 or TRBD2 (6 bases each). The CDR3 consists of 14 residues. Trimming took off 1 base at V and 4 bases at J, with 11 bases between the two ends. The germline V gene encodes CDR1 SGHTA and CDR2 FQGNSA. CDR3 coding DNA: TGTGCCAGCAGCTTAGGTCCGGGGGCATACGAGCAGTACGTC. It specifies CASSLGPGAYEQYV.

This clonotype has more than one count but fewer than ten. The chain recombines TRBV5-1 with TRBJ2-3; 9 bases line up with TRBD1. The CDR3 is 15 residues long. Looked up from germline, CDR1 is SGHRS and CDR2 is YFSETQ. V lost 4 bases to trimming and J lost 5 bases; unmatched junction nucleotides: 8. DNA for the CDR3: TGCGCCAGCAGCGAGACAGGGGGGGGTATAGATACGCAGTATTTT. Its translation is CASSETGGGIDTQYF.

At least ten counts were recorded for this clonotype. The rearrangement links TRBV27 to TRBJ2-3; D uncertain. The V gene lost 0 bases and the J gene lost 0 bases, with 10 bases spanning the gap. CDR3 size: 16 residues. Germline CDR1 reads MNHEY; CDR2 reads SMNVEV (reference sequence). The CDR3 DNA sequence: TGTGCCAGCAGTTTATCCCACCCGGACAGCACAGATACGCAGTATTTT. Protein product: CASSLSHPDSTDTQYF.

This clonotype was picked up many times. This sequence joins TRBV29-1 and TRBJ2-2, with 11 bases lining up with TRBD2. After removal of 2 bases from V and 4 bases from J, the junction contained 9 bases not matched to a gene. Germline V gene lookup returns CDR1 SQVTM and CDR2 ANQGSEA. The CDR3 runs 17 residues. The CDR3 bases are TGCAGCGTTGAAAGGATAGCGGGGGGGGCCGGCACCGGGGAGCTGTTTTTT. Translation: CSVERIAGGAGTGELFF.